A single sample gave rise to the 18 T cell receptor beta chains below, sequenced in a study of blood T cells in healthy people across ages. PCR was performed a second time for roughly 7 to 12 cycles using a sample-barcoded 5' primer and a J-beta primer mix. TCRdb recomputed calls from the 5' RACE reads with MiXCR, one row per CDR3 protein. The repertoire holds about 1 million distinct CDR3 sequences, with less than 50% as singletons. The sample was blood. The source of these receptors is an older woman in good health.

V usage is TRBV5-6 and J usage is TRBJ2-1; 11 bases are shared with TRBD2. The CDR3 has 16 residues. Germline V gene lookup returns CDR1 SGHDT and CDR2 YYEEEE. Trimming took 5 bases from V and 8 from J; bases not matched to a gene: 12. The DNA for the CDR3 is TGTGCCAGCAGTCCCGTAGCGGGAGGGCCTTCCGATGAGCAGTTCTTC. As protein: CASSPVAGGPSDEQFF.

The chain recombines TRBV28 with TRBJ2-4; 7 nucleotides align to TRBD1. The J call is uncertain, as TRBJ2-7 better fits the DNA end. This CDR3 has 14 amino acids. Germline V gene data show CDR1 as MDHEN and CDR2 as SYDVKM. In DNA form, the CDR3 reads TGTGCCAGCAGACAGACAGGGTTCCCTTACGAGCAGTACTTC. Protein: CASRQTGFPYEQYF.

This clonotype was detected many times. For the CDR3, the DNA is TGCAGCGTTGAACCCCGACAGGGGGCAGATACGCAGTATTTT. Translating it yields CSVEPRQGADTQYF. V gene TRBV29-1 combines with J gene TRBJ2-3; 9 positions agree with TRBD1. This CDR3 spans 14 amino acids. Germline loops: CDR1 SQVTM, CDR2 ANQGSEA. Trimming removed 2 bases from V and 4 bases from J; junction bases left unmatched: 4.

This clonotype has a handful of counts. This chain joins TRBV5-6 and TRBJ1-2; the match to TRBD1 covers 12 bases. The V gene's germline CDR1 is SGHDT and CDR2 YYEEEE. The V gene end was trimmed by 7 bases and the J gene end by 8 bases; junction bases not matched to a gene: 15. CDR3 length equals 16 residues. The CDR3, as DNA: TGTGCCAGCGCAATACTACCGGGACAGGGGGCTCGCGGCTACACCTTC. As protein: CASAILPGQGARGYTF.

This clonotype was detected only a few times. This sequence joins TRBV4-1 and TRBJ2-3, with D possibly matching TRBD2 (5 bases). The germline CDR1 and CDR2 sequences are MGHRA and YSYEKL. V lost 1 base to trimming and J lost 1 base, with 9 bases between them. The CDR3 is made up of 15 amino acids. CDR3 amino acids: CASSQGDSGTDTQYF. CDR3 nucleotides: TGCGCCAGCAGCCAAGGTGATAGCGGCACAGATACGCAGTATTTT.

J is TRBJ2-7 and V is TRBV14; 7 bases are a match to TRBD1. The length of the CDR3 is 14 residues. Trimming removed 5 bases from V and 2 bases from J; junction bases left unmatched: 6. Per the germline V gene, CDR1 is SGHDN and CDR2 is FVKESK. The CDR3 DNA follows: TGTGCCAGCAGCTCCGGACAGGCGCCCTACGAGCAGTACTTC. This codes for CASSSGQAPYEQYF.

V gene TRBV27 combines with J gene TRBJ2-1; D ambiguous. The CDR3 spans 15 residues. Trimming pared 5 bases from V and 5 bases from J, leaving 16 bases between. The germline CDR1 and CDR2 sequences are MNHEY and SMNVEV (reference sequence). In DNA form, the CDR3 reads TGTGCCAGCAGTCTAGGGCAGGTAAAAGACAATGAGCAGTTCTTC. Translation: CASSLGQVKDNEQFF.

This rearrangement joins TRBV7-2 to TRBJ1-2; 7 nucleotides align to TRBD1. Germline trimming cut 4 bases from V and 2 bases from J; bases unmatched to any gene: 7. The CDR3 contains 15 residues. Per germline, CDR1 SGHTA and CDR2 FQGNSA. For the CDR3, the DNA is TGTGCCAGCAGCTGGGGGACAGTGAACAACTATGGCTACACCTTC. Protein: CASSWGTVNNYGYTF.

The chain uses TRBV30 and TRBJ1-1; 8 bases are shared with TRBD1. V dropped 8 bases and J dropped 3; count of bases not matched to a gene: 5. The CDR3 contains 12 residues. CDR1 and CDR2 from the germline V gene are GTSNPN and SVGIG (reference sequence). CDR3 protein: CASKQGDTEAFF. The CDR3, as DNA: TGTGCCAGTAAACAGGGGGACACTGAAGCTTTCTTT.

The gene calls are TRBV28 and TRBJ2-1, with 12 bases fitting TRBD2. Looked up from germline, CDR1 is MDHEN and CDR2 is SYDVKM. The V and J ends lost 11 bases and 4 bases, in that order; junction bases with no gene match: 3. The CDR3 contains 13 residues. CDR3 loop: CASLAGGYNEQFF. DNA of the CDR3: TGTGCCTCCCTAGCGGGAGGGTACAATGAGCAGTTCTTC.

This chain links TRBV2 with TRBJ2-1; possibly TRBD2 for D (5 bases). The CDR3 length is 14 residues. CDR1 is SNHLY and CDR2 is FYNNEI in the germline V gene. Trimming took 7 bases from V and 5 from J, leaving 15 bases between them. The CDR3 DNA sequence: TGTGCCAGCAACGGCGGGCGACTCCACAATGAGCAGTTCTTC. Translating gives CASNGGRLHNEQFF.

V usage is TRBV27 and J usage is TRBJ1-6; TRBD1 aligns across 7 bases. CDR3 length: 17 amino acids. V was clipped by 0 bases and J by 7 bases; unmatched bases: 9. The germline V gene has CDR1 MNHEY and CDR2 SMNVEV (reference sequence). This CDR3 is CASSLSAHRGKNSPLHF. The CDR3 DNA reads as TGTGCCAGCAGTTTATCCGCCCACAGGGGAAAGAATTCACCCCTCCACTTT.

This clonotype was recorded once. The chain has TRBV6-5 and TRBJ2-1; tentative D call: TRBD2 (5 bases). The germline gives CDR1 MNHEY, CDR2 SVGAGI. Trimming cost V 0 bases and J 2 bases, with 11 bases left between them. This CDR3 has 16 residues. The CDR3 protein is CASSYSQAGTYNEQFF. The CDR3 DNA reads TGTGCCAGCAGTTACTCTCAGGCCGGGACCTACAATGAGCAGTTCTTC.

The chain carries TRBV5-6 and TRBJ2-3, with 11 nucleotides matching TRBD2. V dropped 4 bases and J dropped 6; count of bases not matched to a gene: 13. This CDR3 region has 17 residues. The V gene's germline CDR1 is SGHDT and CDR2 YYEEEE. DNA for the CDR3: TGTGCCAGCAGCAAAATGACTAGCGGGGATACCTACGATACGCAGTATTTT. The encoded protein is CASSKMTSGDTYDTQYF.

The rearrangement uses TRBV9 and TRBJ2-3; no definite D call. The germline gives CDR1 SGDLS, CDR2 YYNGEE. Between the trimmed V and J ends, which lost 5 bases and 0 bases, there was a span of 13 bases. CDR3 length: 15 amino acids. The DNA of the CDR3 is TGTGCCAGCAGTCAAGCGCATACTAGCACAGATACGCAGTATTTT. Amino acid sequence: CASSQAHTSTDTQYF.

The gene calls are TRBV20-1 and TRBJ2-5; 7 bases line up with TRBD2. The J call is uncertain, as TRBJ2-7 better fits the DNA end. This CDR3 is 14 amino acids long. Germline CDR1 is DFQATT and CDR2 is SNEGSKA (reference sequence). The CDR3 nucleotides read TGCAGTGCTAGAGAGGAGCGGGGAAACTACGAGCAGTACTTC. Amino acid sequence: CSAREERGNYEQYF.

The gene calls are TRBV28 and TRBJ1-2; no clear D gene. Germline V gene sequence: CDR1 MDHEN, CDR2 SYDVKM. V was shortened by 6 bases and J by 6 bases, with 14 bases between the two germline ends. The length of the CDR3 is 13 residues. The CDR3 loop reads CASSYPANDGYTF. CDR3 DNA: TGTGCCAGCAGCTATCCGGCCAACGATGGCTACACCTTC.

Only a few counts were recorded for this clonotype. The chain has TRBV24-1 and TRBJ2-3; either TRBD1 or TRBD2 may supply D (5 bases each). The length of the CDR3 is 14 residues. V lost 5 bases to trimming and J lost 6 bases, with 14 bases between them. Germline values: CDR1 KGHDR, CDR2 SFDVKD. The CDR3 bases are TGTGCCACCAGTGGGGACCGTTCCATCGATACGCAGTATTTT. Translating gives CATSGDRSIDTQYF.